Described below is a single TCR beta chain sequence and its context. It has no known antigen specificity. Base qualities are not recorded, but no much larger clone differs from it by a single base. The immunoSEQ Assay, a bias-controlled multiplex PCR, was used to amplify TCRbeta CDR3 regions from genomic DNA. On the authors' methods: The number of nucleated cells in each sample was estimated by amplification of reference gene primers within the assay. To quantify the absolute abundance of each unique TCRbeta CDR3 rearrangement, sequence reads were collapsed and filtered. For each sample, productive Simpson clonality was calculated by taking the square root of Simpson's diversity index across productive rearrangements. Imported from immuneACCESS, the table was reduced by TCRdb to in-frame sequences with V and J called. These copies leave out some clones; in studies compared against another copy, an unresolved V gene accounts for under half, and the cause of the remainder is not known. The V and J calls and clone size come from that table; D and trimming were worked out from the DNA. Recorded for this sample are approximately 290,000 clones; over 75% of them occurred a single time. Of the sample, about 4.1% is held by the ten largest clones.

The sample is drawn from a study of blood T cell repertoires in COVID-19 (dated by TCRdb to the early 2020s). Notes on the research overall: Samples covering the acute and convalescent phases of COVID-19 were provided by collaborators in the United States, Italy and Spain. The prospective study material was composed of cDNA or gDNA derived from T cells, B-cell-depleted T cells, or PBMCs. Subjects who had been exposed to COVID-19, were actively infected with it, or had recovered from it provided the deeply sampled blood TCRbeta repertoires that made up the dataset. The repertoires were made available in a free public database intended to serve as a resource for research on the immune response to SARS-CoV-2. Samples were obtained from the ongoing ImmuneRACE study (first 160 participants) and from over a thousand subjects provided by 6 global collaborators. A de-identified subject ID, COVID-19 status, age in years and sex were almost always included in the sample metadata. Where available, HLA class I and class II types were obtained from metadata supplied by the sample provider rather than from assay-based typing.

From the cysteine through the phenylalanine, the CDR3 covers 13 amino acids. The retained sequence is limited to the CDR3, 39 bases, with the frame set at the first base. CDR1 and CDR2 were assigned from the germline V gene as SQVTM and ANQGSEA. V is trimmed back by 7 bases and J by 3 bases, and the junction contains 6 bases that no gene match accounts for. Participants in the prospective study were enrolled through a virtual design, were aged roughly 18 to 100 years, and lived in roughly 26 United States geographic areas. Cohort assignment in the prospective study relied on participant-reported clinical history from a screening survey and a study questionnaire. Recovered participants in ImmuneRACE Cohort 3 were defined as having two consecutive negative NP/OP PCR tests, clearance from a healthcare professional, or resolution of symptoms. In the prospective study, whole blood, serum and a nasopharyngeal or oropharyngeal swab were collected from each participant by mobile phlebotomists. Prospective study participants could optionally give additional blood draws and questionnaires over a roughly two-month period. Before DNA extraction, prospective study blood samples were shipped either frozen or at room temperature.

Paper-wide results and their limitations: The amount of clinical and demographic metadata varied by source and participant and was provided uncurated.

The sequence was obtained from a woman aged 30 to 39 who had recovered from COVID-19. The chain links TRBV29-1 with TRBJ1-2; the junction holds 9 bases that match TRBD1. Sequencing was carried out using PBMCs or T cells enriched from blood (not recorded which). The nucleotide sequence is TGCAGCGCCGGACAGGGGATCGACTATGGCTACACCTTC. Its amino acids are CSAGQGIDYGYTF.